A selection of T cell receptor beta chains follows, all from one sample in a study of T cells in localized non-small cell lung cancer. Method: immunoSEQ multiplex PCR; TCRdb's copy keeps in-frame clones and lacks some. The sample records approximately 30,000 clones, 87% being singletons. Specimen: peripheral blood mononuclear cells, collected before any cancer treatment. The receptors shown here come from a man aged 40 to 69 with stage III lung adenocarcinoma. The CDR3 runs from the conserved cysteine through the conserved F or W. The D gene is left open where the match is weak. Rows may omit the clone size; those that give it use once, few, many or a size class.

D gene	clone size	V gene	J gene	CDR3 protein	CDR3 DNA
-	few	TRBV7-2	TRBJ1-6	CASSLRVDSPLHF	TGTGCCAGCAGCTTGCGGGTGGATTCACCCCTCCACTTT
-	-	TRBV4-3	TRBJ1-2	CASSQTGNYGYTF	TGCGCCAGCAGCCAAACTGGGAACTATGGCTACACCTTC
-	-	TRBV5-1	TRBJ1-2	CASSLEAGIEGYTF	TGCGCCAGCAGCTTGGAGGCAGGGATTGAGGGCTACACCTTC
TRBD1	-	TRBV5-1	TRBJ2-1	CASSSGTQGNEQFF	TGCGCCAGCAGCTCTGGGACACAGGGGAATGAGCAGTTCTTC
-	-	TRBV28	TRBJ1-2	CASNSAGPMGGYTF	TGTGCCAGCAACAGCGCCGGGCCCATGGGTGGCTACACCTTC
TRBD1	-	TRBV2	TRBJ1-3	CASSDVYTGGARRNTIYF	TGTGCCAGCAGTGACGTTTACACAGGGGGCGCGCGAAGAAACACCATATATTTT
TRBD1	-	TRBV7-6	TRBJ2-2	CASSLVQAGGFLNTGELFF	TGTGCCAGCAGCTTAGTTCAGGCAGGGGGCTTTCTGAACACCGGGGAGCTGTTTTTT
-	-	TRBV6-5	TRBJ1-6	CASSPGLALTLHF	TGTGCCAGCAGTCCGGGACTCGCTTTGACCCTCCACTTT
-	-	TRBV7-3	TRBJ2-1	CASSLLEHNEQFF	TGTGCCAGCAGCTTATTGGAGCACAATGAGCAGTTCTTC
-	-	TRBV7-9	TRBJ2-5	CASSCTQGQTECQETQYF	TGTGCCAGCAGCTGCACACAAGGACAGACAGAATGCCAAGAGACCCAGTACTTC
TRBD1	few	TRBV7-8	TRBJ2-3	CASSKGQAWDTQYF	TGTGCCAGCAGCAAGGGACAGGCTTGGGATACGCAGTATTTT
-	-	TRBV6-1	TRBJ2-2	CASRVTGELFF	TGTGCCAGCCGAGTTACCGGGGAGCTGTTTTTT
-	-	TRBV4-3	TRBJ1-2	CASSQDRLSGLYYGYTF	TGCGCCAGCAGCCAGGACCGTCTTTCGGGCTTATACTATGGCTACACCTTC
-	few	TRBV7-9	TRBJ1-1	CASSLPQDPEAFF	TGTGCCAGCAGCTTACCCCAGGACCCTGAAGCTTTCTTT
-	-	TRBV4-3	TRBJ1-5	CASSQVWPPNQPQHF	TGCGCCAGCAGCCAAGTTTGGCCCCCTAATCAGCCCCAGCATTTT
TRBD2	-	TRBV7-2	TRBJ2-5	CASSPRGPSGGGETQYF	TGTGCCAGCAGCCCCCGAGGCCCTAGCGGGGGGGGAGAGACCCAGTACTTC
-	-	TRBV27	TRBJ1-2	CASSYSAGNYGYTF	TGTGCCAGCAGTTACTCGGCAGGGAACTATGGCTACACCTTC
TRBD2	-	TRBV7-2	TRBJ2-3	CASSPWGSGGGNTDTQYF	TGTGCCAGCAGCCCGTGGGGCAGCGGGGGGGGGAACACAGATACGCAGTATTTT
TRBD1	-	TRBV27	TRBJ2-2	CASRSTGGNTGELFF	TGTGCCAGCAGATCCACAGGGGGCAACACCGGGGAGCTGTTTTTT
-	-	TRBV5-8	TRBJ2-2	CASSLKRIGELFF	TGTGCCAGCAGCTTGAAACGGATAGGGGAGCTGTTTTTT
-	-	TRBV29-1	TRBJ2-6	CSVEFGRSGANVLTF	TGCAGCGTTGAATTTGGTCGCTCTGGGGCCAACGTCCTGACTTTC
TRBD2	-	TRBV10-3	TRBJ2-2	CAVSQRGNSGELFF	TGTGCCGTCAGTCAGCGGGGGAACTCCGGGGAGCTGTTTTTT
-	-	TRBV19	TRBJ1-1	CASRGRGGKTEAFF	TGTGCCAGTAGGGGCAGGGGCGGGAAGACTGAAGCTTTCTTT
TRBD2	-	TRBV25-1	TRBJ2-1	CASSVPGTSGGGEQFF	TGTGCCAGCAGTGTGCCCGGGACTAGCGGGGGCGGTGAGCAGTTCTTC
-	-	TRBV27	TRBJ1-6	CASSKGRRYNSPLHF	TGTGCCAGCAGCAAGGGACGGAGATATAATTCACCCCTCCACTTT
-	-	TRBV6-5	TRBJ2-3	CASSYSPGSDTQYF	TGTGCCAGCAGTTACTCGCCAGGGTCAGATACGCAGTATTTT
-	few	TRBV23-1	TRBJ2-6	CASRPGLYSGANVLTF	TGCGCCAGCAGGCCGGGCCTTTACTCTGGGGCCAACGTCCTGACTTTC
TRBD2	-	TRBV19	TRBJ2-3	CASSVAASGGAGDTQYF	TGTGCCAGTAGTGTGGCCGCTAGCGGGGGGGCCGGAGATACGCAGTATTTT
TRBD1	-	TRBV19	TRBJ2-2	CASSRQGSNTGELFF	TGTGCCAGTAGCCGACAGGGGTCGAACACCGGGGAGCTGTTTTTT
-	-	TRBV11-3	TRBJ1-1	CASSSRGSGDTEAFF	TGTGCCAGCAGCTCAAGGGGAAGCGGGGACACTGAAGCTTTCTTT
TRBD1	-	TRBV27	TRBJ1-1	CASSSDRGLRTEAFF	TGTGCCAGCAGCTCGGACAGGGGGCTGCGAACTGAAGCTTTCTTT
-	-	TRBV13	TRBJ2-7	CASTAKGGARYEQYF	TGTGCCAGCACCGCCAAAGGGGGGGCTAGGTACGAGCAGTACTTC
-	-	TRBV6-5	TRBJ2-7	CASRPTATYEQYF	TGTGCCAGCAGACCGACAGCAACCTACGAGCAGTACTTC
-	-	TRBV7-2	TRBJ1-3	CASSLTSQGGAYTIYF	TGTGCCAGCAGCTTAACTTCCCAGGGAGGGGCCTACACCATATATTTT
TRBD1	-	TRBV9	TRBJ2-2	CASSPKLLQGAGELFF	TGTGCCAGCAGCCCCAAATTACTACAGGGGGCCGGGGAGCTGTTTTTT
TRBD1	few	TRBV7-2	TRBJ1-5	CASSIRTGVNSNQPQHF	TGTGCCAGCAGCATCCGGACAGGGGTGAATAGCAATCAGCCCCAGCATTTT
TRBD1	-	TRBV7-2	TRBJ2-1	CASSTGTGFNEQFF	TGTGCCAGCAGTACCGGGACAGGGTTTAATGAGCAGTTCTTC
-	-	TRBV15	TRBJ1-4	CATSRDLTGKKLFF	TGTGCCACCAGCAGAGATCTTACAGGGAAAAAACTGTTTTTT
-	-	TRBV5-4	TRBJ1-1	CASSFLDEAFF	TGTGCCAGCAGCTTTCTGGATGAAGCTTTCTTT
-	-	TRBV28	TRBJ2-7	CASRVGEAYEQYF	TGTGCCAGCAGGGTGGGTGAAGCCTACGAGCAGTACTTC
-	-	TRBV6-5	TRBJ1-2	CASSYSLRLNYGYTF	TGTGCCAGCAGTTACTCCCTAAGGCTTAACTATGGCTACACCTTC
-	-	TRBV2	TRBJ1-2	CASSDRGRSYGYTF	TGTGCCAGCAGTGACCGAGGGCGGAGCTATGGCTACACCTTC
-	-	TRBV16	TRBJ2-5	CASSPSMVGRKETQYF	TGTGCCAGCAGCCCCTCCATGGTCGGGCGGAAAGAGACCCAGTACTTC
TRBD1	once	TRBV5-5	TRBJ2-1	CASSIRGQESYNEQFF	TGTGCCAGCAGCATTCGAGGACAGGAATCTTACAATGAGCAGTTCTTC
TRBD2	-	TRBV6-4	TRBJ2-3	CASSEVGGYTDTQYF	TGTGCCAGCAGTGAGGTGGGGGGGTACACAGATACGCAGTATTTT
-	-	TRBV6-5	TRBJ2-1	CASSYSWSSYNEQFF	TGTGCCAGCAGTTACTCCTGGAGCTCCTACAATGAGCAGTTCTTC
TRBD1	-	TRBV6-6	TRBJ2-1	CASSYTGDSYNEQFF	TGTGCCAGCAGTTACACCGGGGACAGCTACAATGAGCAGTTCTTC
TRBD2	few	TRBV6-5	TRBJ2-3	CASRQRGSSTDTQYF	TGTGCCAGCAGACAGCGGGGGTCTAGCACAGATACGCAGTATTTT
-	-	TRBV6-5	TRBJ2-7	CASRLQSSYEQYF	TGTGCCAGCCGACTACAGTCCTCCTACGAGCAGTACTTC
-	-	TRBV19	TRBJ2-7	CASSSQTYEQYF	TGTGCCAGTAGTAGTCAGACCTACGAGCAGTACTTC
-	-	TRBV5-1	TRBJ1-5	CASSPGWGEWNQPQHF	TGCGCCAGCAGCCCGGGATGGGGGGAATGGAATCAGCCCCAGCATTTT
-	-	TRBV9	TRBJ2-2	CASSRTTVGAGELFF	TGTGCCAGCAGCAGAACTACTGTGGGAGCCGGGGAGCTGTTTTTT
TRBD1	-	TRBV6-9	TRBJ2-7	CASSYGTGGVGQYF	TGTGCCAGCAGTTACGGAACAGGGGGAGTCGGGCAGTACTTC
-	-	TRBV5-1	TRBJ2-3	CASQQWGGADTQYF	TGCGCCAGCCAGCAGTGGGGTGGGGCAGATACGCAGTATTTT
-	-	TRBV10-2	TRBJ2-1	CASSAQGPSSYNEQFF	TGCGCCAGCAGCGCACAGGGACCAAGCTCCTACAATGAGCAGTTCTTC
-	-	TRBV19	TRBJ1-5	CASSIEGLEPQHF	TGTGCCAGTAGTATAGAGGGTCTGGAGCCCCAGCATTTT